Listed here is a single T cell receptor (beta chain). Germline CDR1 SGHVS, CDR2 FQNEAQ. The length of the CDR3 is 14 residues. With 5 bases removed from V and 2 bases from J, the gap between germline ends came to 10 bases. Sequencing was performed with immunoSEQ multiplex PCR; in TCRdb, only in-frame clones are kept and a portion is missing. The table shows 100,000 to 150,000 clones, with 84% occurring only once. These data come from a study of T cell responses to AZD1222 COVID-19 vaccine. The chain uses TRBV7-8 and TRBJ1-5; D is ambiguous. The source is an adult who received the AZD1222 COVID-19 vaccine. The sample here was peripheral blood, taken 28 days after the second AZD1222 dose. As DNA, the CDR3 is TGTGCCAGCAGCGGCGACAAGGGCAATCAGCCCCAGCATTTT. It encodes CASSGDKGNQPQHF.